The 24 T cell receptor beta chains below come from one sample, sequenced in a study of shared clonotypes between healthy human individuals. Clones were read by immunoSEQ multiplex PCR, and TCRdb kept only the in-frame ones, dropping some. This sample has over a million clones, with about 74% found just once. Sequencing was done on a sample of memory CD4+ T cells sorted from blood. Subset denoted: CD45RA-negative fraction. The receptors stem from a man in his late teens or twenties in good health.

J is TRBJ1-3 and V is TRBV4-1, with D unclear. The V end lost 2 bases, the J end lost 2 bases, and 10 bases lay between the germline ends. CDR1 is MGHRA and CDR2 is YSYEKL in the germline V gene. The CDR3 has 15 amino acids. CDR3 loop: CASSQFGMAGNTIYF. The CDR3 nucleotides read TGCGCCAGCAGCCAATTCGGGATGGCTGGAAACACCATATATTTT.

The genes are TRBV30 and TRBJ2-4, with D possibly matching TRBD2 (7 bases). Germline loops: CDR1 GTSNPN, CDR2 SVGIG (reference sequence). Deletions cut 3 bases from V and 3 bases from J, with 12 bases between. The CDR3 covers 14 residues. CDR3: CAWRRGGGKNIQYF. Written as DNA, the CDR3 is TGTGCCTGGAGGAGGGGGGGCGGCAAAAACATTCAGTACTTC. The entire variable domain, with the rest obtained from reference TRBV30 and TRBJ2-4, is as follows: SQTIHQWPATLVQPVGSPLSLECTVEGTSNPNLYWYRQAAGRGLQLLFYSVGIGQISSEVPQNLSASRPQDRQFILSSKKLLLSDSGFYLCAWRRGGGKNIQYFGAGTRLSVL.

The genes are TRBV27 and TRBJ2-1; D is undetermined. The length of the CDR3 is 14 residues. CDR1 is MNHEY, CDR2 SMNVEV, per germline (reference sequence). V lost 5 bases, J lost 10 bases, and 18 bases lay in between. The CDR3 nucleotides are TGTGCCAGCAGTCTCGGTGTTCCGCAATTCGAGCAGTTCTTC. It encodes CASSLGVPQFEQFF.

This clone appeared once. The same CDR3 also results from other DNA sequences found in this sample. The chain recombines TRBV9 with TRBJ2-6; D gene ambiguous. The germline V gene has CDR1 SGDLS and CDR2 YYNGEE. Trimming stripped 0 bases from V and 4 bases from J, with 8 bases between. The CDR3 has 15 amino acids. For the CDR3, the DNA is TGTGCCAGCAGCGTAGTGGGGTCGGGGGCCAACGTCCTGACTTTC. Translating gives CASSVVGSGANVLTF. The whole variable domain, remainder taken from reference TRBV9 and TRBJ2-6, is DSGVTQTPKHLITATGQRVTLRCSPRSGDLSVYWYQQSLDQGLQFLIQYYNGEERAKGNILERFSAQQFPDLHSELNLSSLELGDSALYFCASSVVGSGANVLTFGAGSRLTVL.

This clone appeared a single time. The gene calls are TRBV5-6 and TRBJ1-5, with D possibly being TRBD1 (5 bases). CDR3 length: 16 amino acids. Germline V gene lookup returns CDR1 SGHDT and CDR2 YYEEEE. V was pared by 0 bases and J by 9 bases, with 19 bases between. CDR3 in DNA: TGTGCCAGCAGCTTGGGGGGATGGGGCTCTAGTCGGCCCCAGCATTTT. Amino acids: CASSLGGWGSSRPQHF.

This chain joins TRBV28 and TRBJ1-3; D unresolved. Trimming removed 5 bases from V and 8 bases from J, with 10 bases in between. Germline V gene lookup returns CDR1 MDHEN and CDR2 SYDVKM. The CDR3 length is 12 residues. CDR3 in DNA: TGTGCCAGCAGTCCACAAGGCGACACCATATATTTT. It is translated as CASSPQGDTIYF.

CDR3 sequence reads: CASSSGAYNSPLHF. The DNA of the CDR3 is TGTGCCAGCAGCTCCGGGGCCTATAATTCACCCCTCCACTTT. The rearrangement joins TRBV7-3 to TRBJ1-6; unclear D gene. The CDR3 length is 14 residues. Germline V gene lookup returns CDR1 SGHTA and CDR2 FQGTGA. V was trimmed by 4 bases and J by 2 bases, leaving 6 bases between them.

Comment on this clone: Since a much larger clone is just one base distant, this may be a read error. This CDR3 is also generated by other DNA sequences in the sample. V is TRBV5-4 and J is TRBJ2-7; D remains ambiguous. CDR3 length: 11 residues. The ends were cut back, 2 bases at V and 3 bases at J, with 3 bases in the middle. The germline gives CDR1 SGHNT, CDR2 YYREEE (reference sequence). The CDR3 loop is CASSLNYEQYF. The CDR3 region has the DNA TGTGCCAGCAGCTTAAACTACGAGCAGTACTTC.

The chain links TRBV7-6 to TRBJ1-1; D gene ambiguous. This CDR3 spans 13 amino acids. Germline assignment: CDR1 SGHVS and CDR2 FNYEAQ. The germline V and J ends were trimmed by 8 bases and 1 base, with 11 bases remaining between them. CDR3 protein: CASRLGGNTEAFF. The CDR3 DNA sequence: TGTGCCAGCCGCCTCGGAGGGAACACTGAAGCTTTCTTT.

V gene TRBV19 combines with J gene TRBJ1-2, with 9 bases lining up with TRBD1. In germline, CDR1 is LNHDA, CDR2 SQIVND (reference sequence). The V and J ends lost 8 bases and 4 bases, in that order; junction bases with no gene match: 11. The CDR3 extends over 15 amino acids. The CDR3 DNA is TGTGCCAGTGGAAACCCGGGACAGGGCCTCTATGGCTACACCTTC. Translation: CASGNPGQGLYGYTF.

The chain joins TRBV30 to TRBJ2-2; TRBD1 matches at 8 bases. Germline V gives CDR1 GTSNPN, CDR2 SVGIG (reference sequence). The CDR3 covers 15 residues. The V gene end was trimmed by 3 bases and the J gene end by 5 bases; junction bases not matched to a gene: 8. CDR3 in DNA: TGTGCCTGGAGACCGGGACAGGTTAGGACCGGGGAGCTGTTTTTT. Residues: CAWRPGQVRTGELFF.

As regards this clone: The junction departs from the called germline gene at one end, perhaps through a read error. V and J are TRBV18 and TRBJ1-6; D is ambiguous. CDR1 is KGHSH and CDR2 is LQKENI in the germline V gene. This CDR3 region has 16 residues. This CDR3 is CASLPEGAPNNSPLHF. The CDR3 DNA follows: TGTGCCAGCTTACCAGAAGGTGCTCCTAATAATTCACCCCTCCACTTT.

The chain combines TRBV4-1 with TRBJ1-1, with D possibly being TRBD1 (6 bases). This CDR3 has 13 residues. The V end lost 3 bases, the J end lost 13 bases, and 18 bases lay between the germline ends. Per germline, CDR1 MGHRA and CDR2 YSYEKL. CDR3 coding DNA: TGCGCCAGCAGCCAGGCTGACAGGCGTATAGTTTTCTTT. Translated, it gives CASSQADRRIVFF.

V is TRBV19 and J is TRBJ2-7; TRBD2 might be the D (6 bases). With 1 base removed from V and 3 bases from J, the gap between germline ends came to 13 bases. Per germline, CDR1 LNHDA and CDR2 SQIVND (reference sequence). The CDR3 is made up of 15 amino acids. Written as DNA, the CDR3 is TGTGCCAGTAGTATAGTCTCGTCGGGGGTCTACGAGCAGTACTTC. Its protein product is CASSIVSSGVYEQYF.

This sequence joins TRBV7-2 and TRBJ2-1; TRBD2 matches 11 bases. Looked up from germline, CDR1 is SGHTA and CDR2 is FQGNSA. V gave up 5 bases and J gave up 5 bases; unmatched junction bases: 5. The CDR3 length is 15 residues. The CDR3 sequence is CASSVTSGKHNEQFF. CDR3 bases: TGTGCCAGCAGCGTGACTAGCGGGAAACACAATGAGCAGTTCTTC.

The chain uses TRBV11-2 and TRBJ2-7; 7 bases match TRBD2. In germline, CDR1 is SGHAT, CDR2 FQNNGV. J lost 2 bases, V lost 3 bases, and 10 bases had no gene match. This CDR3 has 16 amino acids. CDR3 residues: CASSFQSGGSTYEQYF. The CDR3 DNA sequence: TGTGCCAGCAGCTTTCAGTCGGGGGGTAGTACCTACGAGCAGTACTTC.

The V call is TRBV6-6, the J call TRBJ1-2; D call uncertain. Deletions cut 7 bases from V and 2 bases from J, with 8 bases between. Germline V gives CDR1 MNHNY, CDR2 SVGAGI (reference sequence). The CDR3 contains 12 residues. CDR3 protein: CASTPRNYGYTF. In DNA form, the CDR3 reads TGTGCCAGCACCCCAAGAAACTATGGCTACACCTTC.

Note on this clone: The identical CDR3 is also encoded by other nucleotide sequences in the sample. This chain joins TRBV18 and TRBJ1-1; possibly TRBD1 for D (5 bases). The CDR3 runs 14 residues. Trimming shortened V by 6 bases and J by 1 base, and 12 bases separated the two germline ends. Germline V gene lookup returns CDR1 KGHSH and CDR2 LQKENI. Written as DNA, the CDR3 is TGTGCCAGCTCGCCCTCAACAGGGAACACTGAAGCTTTCTTT. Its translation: CASSPSTGNTEAFF.

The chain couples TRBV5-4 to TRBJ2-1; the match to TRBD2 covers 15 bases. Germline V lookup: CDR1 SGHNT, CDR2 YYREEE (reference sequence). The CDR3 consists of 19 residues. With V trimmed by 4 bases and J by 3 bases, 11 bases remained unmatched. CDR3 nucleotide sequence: TGTGCCAGCAGCCTACACGGGACTAGCGGGAGGAGGAACTACAATGAGCAGTTCTTC. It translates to CASSLHGTSGRRNYNEQFF. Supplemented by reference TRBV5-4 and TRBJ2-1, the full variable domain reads ETGVTQSPTHLIKTRGQQVTLRCSSQSGHNTVSWYQQALGQGPQFIFQYYREEENGRGNFPPRFSGLQFPNYSSELNVNALELDDSALYLCASSLHGTSGRRNYNEQFFGPGTRLTVL.

DNA for the CDR3: TGTGCCAGCAGTCCTCAGGGAGGGGGCATTGGAAACACCATATATTTT. Protein sequence: CASSPQGGGIGNTIYF. The V and J genes are TRBV7-9 and TRBJ1-3; 7 nucleotides line up with TRBD1. CDR1 and CDR2 from the germline V gene are SEHNR and FQNEAQ (reference sequence). CDR3 length: 16 residues. Germline trimming cut 6 bases from V and 3 bases from J; bases unmatched to any gene: 11.

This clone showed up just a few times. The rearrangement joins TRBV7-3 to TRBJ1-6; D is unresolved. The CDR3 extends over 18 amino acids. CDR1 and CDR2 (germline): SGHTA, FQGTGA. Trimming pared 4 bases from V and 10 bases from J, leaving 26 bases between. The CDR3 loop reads CASSSYPNGPRAESPLHF. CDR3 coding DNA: TGTGCCAGCAGCTCCTACCCAAACGGACCTCGGGCGGAATCACCCCTCCACTTT. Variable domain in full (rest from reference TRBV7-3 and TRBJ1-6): GAGVSQTPSNKVTEKGKYVELRCDPISGHTALYWYRQSLGQGPEFLIYFQGTGAADDSGLPNDRFFAVRPEGSVSTLKIQRTERGDSAVYLCASSSYPNGPRAESPLHFGNGTRLTVT.

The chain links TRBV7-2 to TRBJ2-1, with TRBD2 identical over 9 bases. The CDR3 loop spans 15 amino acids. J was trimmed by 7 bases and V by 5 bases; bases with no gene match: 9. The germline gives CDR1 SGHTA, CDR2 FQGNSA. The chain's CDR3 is CASSLDRGRENEQFF. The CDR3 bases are TGTGCCAGCAGCCTCGACCGCGGGAGGGAAAATGAGCAGTTCTTC.

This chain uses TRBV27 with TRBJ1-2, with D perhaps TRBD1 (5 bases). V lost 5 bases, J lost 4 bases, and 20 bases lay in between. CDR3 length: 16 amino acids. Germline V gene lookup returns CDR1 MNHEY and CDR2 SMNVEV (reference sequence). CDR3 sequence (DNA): TGTGCCAGCAGTCTCGTAGGCCCAGGGTCCCCCTATGGCTACACCTTC. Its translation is CASSLVGPGSPYGYTF.

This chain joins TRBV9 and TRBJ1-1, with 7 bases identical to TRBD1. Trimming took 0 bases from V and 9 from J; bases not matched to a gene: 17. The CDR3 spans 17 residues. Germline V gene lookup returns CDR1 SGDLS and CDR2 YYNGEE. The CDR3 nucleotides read TGTGCCAGCAGCGTAGCTACGGGGGACAGCCTTCCACTGAAAGCTTTCTTT. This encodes CASSVATGDSLPLKAFF.